The 15 T cell receptor beta chains below were found in one sample sequenced in a study of beta chain features in type 1 diabetes. Whole-study findings and limits: A moderate, significant TCRB CDR3 shortening appeared in type 1 diabetes across four CD4+ subsets.

Every isolated RNA sample was fully reverse transcribed, so sequencing captured expressed TCRB transcripts. Repertoires were generated with immunoSEQ multiplex PCR, while TCRdb's copy carries only in-frame clones and drops some. Among 500,000 to 800,000 clones listed, 12% were seen once. These TCRs are of unknown antigen specificity. The sequenced sample was naive CD4+ T cells from blood. All receptors derive from a man aged 30 to 45 with type 1 diabetes.

As DNA, the CDR3 is TGTGCCAGCAGCTTTCTAGCGGGGTCCTACAATGAGCAGTTCTTC. This sequence encodes CASSFLAGSYNEQFF. V and J are TRBV7-2 and TRBJ2-1; TRBD2 aligns across 9 bases. From germline, CDR1 is SGHTA and CDR2 FQGNSA. Trimming took 3 bases from V and 1 from J; bases not matched to a gene: 1. This CDR3 is 15 amino acids long.

J is TRBJ1-5 and V is TRBV18; unclear D gene. This CDR3 is 16 amino acids long. Per germline, CDR1 KGHSH and CDR2 LQKENI. V was shortened by 2 bases and J by 0 bases, with 11 bases between the two germline ends. DNA for the CDR3: TGTGCCAGCTCACCAGGAACCAGACTTAGCAATCAGCCCCAGCATTTT. It is translated as CASSPGTRLSNQPQHF.

This clone was recorded a few times. V is TRBV9 and J is TRBJ2-5; tentatively, D is TRBD2 (7 bases). Trimming removed 3 bases from V and 3 bases from J, with 12 bases in between. The CDR3 spans 14 residues. Germline V gene lookup returns CDR1 SGDLS and CDR2 YYNGEE. The CDR3 loop reads CASSAGGREETQYF. In DNA, the CDR3 is TGTGCCAGCAGCGCCGGGGGGCGGGAAGAGACCCAGTACTTC.

This clone was seen a handful of times. This chain links TRBV7-2 with TRBJ1-6; D is possibly TRBD1 (6 bases). Trimming took off 5 bases at V and 0 bases at J, with 14 bases between the two ends. This CDR3 has 17 residues. Germline assignment: CDR1 SGHTA and CDR2 FQGNSA. The CDR3 reads CASSEDSLSSYNSPLHF. The CDR3 coding sequence is TGTGCCAGCAGCGAGGACAGTCTGAGCTCCTATAATTCACCCCTCCACTTT.

The rearrangement links TRBV4-2 to TRBJ1-6, with D perhaps TRBD1 (5 bases). Germline V CDR1 and CDR2: LGHNA, YNFKEQ. There are 16 residues in the CDR3. V lost 0 bases to trimming and J lost 8 bases, with 14 bases between them. The CDR3 loop reads CASSQDRNGGDSPLHF. The DNA for the CDR3 is TGTGCCAGCAGCCAAGACCGGAACGGGGGGGATTCACCCCTCCACTTT.

The chain employs TRBV5-1 and TRBJ2-5; D is perhaps TRBD1 or TRBD2 (6 bases each). V dropped 0 bases and J dropped 5 bases, with 11 bases sitting between them. CDR3 length: 14 amino acids. CDR1 is SGHRS, CDR2 YFSETQ, per germline. CDR3 in amino acids: CASSLAGAAETQYF. DNA for the CDR3: TGCGCCAGCAGCTTGGCGGGGGCCGCTGAGACCCAGTACTTC. Variable domain in full (rest from reference TRBV5-1 and TRBJ2-5): KAGVTQTPRYLIKTRGQQVTLSCSPISGHRSVSWYQQTPGQGLQFLFEYFSETQRNKGNFPGRFSGRQFSNSRSEMNVSTLELGDSALYLCASSLAGAAETQYFGPGTRLLVL.

This clone was detected only a few times. V and J are TRBV25-1 and TRBJ2-4, with D perhaps matching TRBD1 or TRBD2 (5 bases each). The germline gives CDR1 MGHDK, CDR2 SYGVNS. CDR3 length equals 15 residues. The ends were cut back, 3 bases at V and 0 bases at J, with 9 bases in the middle. The CDR3 DNA is TGTGCCAGCAGTGACCTAGGGACAGCCAAAAACATTCAGTACTTC. Encoded protein: CASSDLGTAKNIQYF.

This clone turned up a few times. This rearrangement joins TRBV25-1 to TRBJ1-5; D is undetermined. Germline V gives CDR1 MGHDK, CDR2 SYGVNS. This CDR3 spans 14 amino acids. Trimming removed 3 bases at V and 0 bases at J, with 6 bases between. The DNA for the CDR3 is TGTGCCAGCAGTGACCCTTATAGCAATCAGCCCCAGCATTTT. It is translated as CASSDPYSNQPQHF.

CDR3 protein: CAWRATGGNQPQHF. CDR3 bases: TGTGCCTGGAGGGCAACAGGGGGTAATCAGCCCCAGCATTTT. The rearrangement joins TRBV30 to TRBJ1-5, with 8 nucleotides matching TRBD1. Trimming at V came to 3 bases and at J to 4 bases, leaving 5 bases not matched to a gene. This CDR3 is built from 14 residues. Germline CDR1 GTSNPN, CDR2 SVGIG (reference sequence).

This clone was found a few times. J is TRBJ2-3 and V is TRBV5-1; D possibly corresponds to TRBD2 (5 bases). V dropped 0 bases and J dropped 6 bases, with 14 bases sitting between them. The CDR3 length is 15 residues. Per the germline V gene, CDR1 is SGHRS and CDR2 is YFSETQ. CDR3 residues: CASSLGGGWYDTQYF. CDR3 coding DNA: TGCGCCAGCAGCTTGGGTGGAGGATGGTATGATACGCAGTATTTT.

This clone was observed a few times. This chain links TRBV27 with TRBJ1-2; TRBD1 agrees at 11 bases. The CDR3 has 14 residues. Germline CDR1 is MNHEY and CDR2 is SMNVEV (reference sequence). The ends lost 3 bases at V and 7 bases at J; junction bases unmatched: 4. CDR3 loop: CASSFGQGAGGYTF. Written as DNA, the CDR3 is TGTGCCAGCAGTTTTGGACAGGGGGCAGGTGGCTACACCTTC.

This clone was detected only a few times. The chain uses TRBV13 and TRBJ2-7; D gene unclear. The CDR3 consists of 14 residues. V lost 6 bases and J 0 bases, leaving 12 bases between the germline ends. Germline CDR1 and CDR2: PRHDT and FYEKMQ (reference sequence). As DNA, the CDR3 is TGTGCCAGCAGATCGGCCGGAGACTCCTACGAGCAGTACTTC. Its protein product is CASRSAGDSYEQYF. Full variable domain (outside the CDR3, taken from reference TRBV13 and TRBJ2-7): AAGVIQSPRHLIKEKRETATLKCYPIPRHDTVYWYQQGPGQDPQFLISFYEKMQSDKGSIPDRFSAQQFSDYHSELNMSSLELGDSALYFCASRSAGDSYEQYFGPGTRLTVT.

The chain recombines TRBV27 with TRBJ1-5; a possible D gene is TRBD1 (6 bases). The ends were cut back, 2 bases at V and 10 bases at J, with 21 bases in the middle. CDR3 length: 16 amino acids. Germline V gene lookup returns CDR1 MNHEY and CDR2 SMNVEV (reference sequence). The DNA for the CDR3 is TGTGCCAGCAGTTTAAGTGGACAGCGCCTGGGACGACCCCAGCATTTT. The encoded protein is CASSLSGQRLGRPQHF.

This clone was picked up a small number of times. The chain combines TRBV9 with TRBJ2-1; D is undetermined. The V and J ends lost 4 bases and 7 bases respectively, with 12 bases between them. The CDR3 loop spans 13 amino acids. The V gene's germline CDR1 is SGDLS and CDR2 YYNGEE. In DNA, the CDR3 is TGTGCCAGCAGCCTCTCTCTGGGAAATGAGCAGTTCTTC. Amino acid sequence: CASSLSLGNEQFF.

V usage is TRBV9 and J usage is TRBJ2-7; D gene uncertain. The CDR3 covers 15 residues. CDR1 and CDR2 from the germline V gene are SGDLS and YYNGEE. The V end lost 0 bases, the J end lost 2 bases, and 12 bases lay between the germline ends. CDR3 DNA: TGTGCCAGCAGCGTAGATGGCTCATACGCCTACGAGCAGTACTTC. Residues: CASSVDGSYAYEQYF.